The entry below gives a single TCR beta chain sequence along with its context. This sample is part of a study of regulatory T cells in long-lasting Graves disease. Documented time point: persistent/refractory GD, antithyroid drugs over 5 years with positive TRAb. PBMC RNA served as the TCR library source. Assembly of TCR beta libraries relied on iRepertoire HTBI primers together with Arm-PCR of CDR3 regions. TCRdb redid the calling of the multiplex PCR reads with MiXCR, one entry per CDR3 protein. The sample gives 400,000 or so distinct CDR3 sequences, more than 20% of which show up once; around 21% is in the top ten. The V gene lost 6 bases and the J gene lost 4 bases, with 16 bases spanning the gap. Germline CDR1 reads ENHRY; CDR2 reads SYGVKD. The CDR3 is 15 residues long.

J is TRBJ2-1 and V is TRBV10-3, with D maybe TRBD2 (6 bases). The specimen was peripheral blood mononuclear cells (PBMCs), collected when the disease was refractory, from a patient treated with antithyroid drugs. The TCR comes from a female donor with Graves disease. Here the CDR3 reads CAISRDLRAYNEQFF. DNA of the CDR3: TGTGCCATCAGCCGGGACTTGCGGGCTTACAATGAGCAGTTCTTC.